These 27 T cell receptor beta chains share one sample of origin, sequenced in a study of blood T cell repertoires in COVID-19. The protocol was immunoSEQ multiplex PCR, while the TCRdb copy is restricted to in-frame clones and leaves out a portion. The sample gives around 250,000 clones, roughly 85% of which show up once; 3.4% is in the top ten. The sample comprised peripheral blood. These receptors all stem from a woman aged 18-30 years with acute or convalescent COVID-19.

This CDR3 reads CASSLVEMGDRGFDEQFF. The CDR3 DNA is TGTGCCAGCAGCTTAGTAGAAATGGGGGACAGGGGGTTCGATGAGCAGTTCTTC. V usage is TRBV7-6 and J usage is TRBJ2-1, with 11 bases lining up with TRBD1. CDR1 is SGHVS, CDR2 FNYEAQ, per germline. V was pared by 1 base and J by 8 bases, with 13 bases of the junction left unmatched. This CDR3 is built from 18 residues. Full variable domain (outside the CDR3, taken from reference TRBV7-6 and TRBJ2-1): GAGVSQSPRYKVTKRGQDVALRCDPISGHVSLYWYRQALGQGPEFLTYFNYEAQQDKSGLPNDRFSAERPEGSISTLTIQRTEQRDSAMYRCASSLVEMGDRGFDEQFFGPGTRLTVL.

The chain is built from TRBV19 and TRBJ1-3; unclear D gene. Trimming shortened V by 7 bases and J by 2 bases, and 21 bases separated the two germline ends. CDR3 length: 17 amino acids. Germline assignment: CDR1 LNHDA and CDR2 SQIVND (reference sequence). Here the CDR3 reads CASTTPRGSGAGNTIYF. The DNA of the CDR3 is TGTGCCAGTACCACACCTCGTGGGTCGGGAGCTGGAAACACCATATATTTT.

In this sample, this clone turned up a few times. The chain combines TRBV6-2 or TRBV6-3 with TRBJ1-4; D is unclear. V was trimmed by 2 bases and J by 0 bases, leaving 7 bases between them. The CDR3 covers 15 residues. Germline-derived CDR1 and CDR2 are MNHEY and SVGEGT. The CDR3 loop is CASSYADSTNEKLFF. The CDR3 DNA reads TGTGCCAGCAGTTACGCGGACTCAACTAATGAAAAACTGTTTTTT.

This CDR3 is CASKGGKVPYEQYF. In DNA, the CDR3 is TGTGCCAGCAAAGGGGGAAAGGTCCCGTACGAGCAGTACTTC. V usage is TRBV6-5 and J usage is TRBJ2-7; a weak D match, TRBD1 (6 bases). The germline V gene encodes CDR1 MNHEY and CDR2 SVGAGI. The CDR3 extends over 14 amino acids. The germline V and J ends were trimmed by 7 bases and 4 bases, with 17 bases remaining between them.

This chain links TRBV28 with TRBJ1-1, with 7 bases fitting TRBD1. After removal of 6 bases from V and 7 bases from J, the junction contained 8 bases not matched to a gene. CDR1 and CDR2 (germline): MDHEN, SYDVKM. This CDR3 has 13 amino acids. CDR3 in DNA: TGTGCCAGCAGAAATGAGGGGGCGAGTGAAGCTTTCTTT. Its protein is CASRNEGASEAFF.

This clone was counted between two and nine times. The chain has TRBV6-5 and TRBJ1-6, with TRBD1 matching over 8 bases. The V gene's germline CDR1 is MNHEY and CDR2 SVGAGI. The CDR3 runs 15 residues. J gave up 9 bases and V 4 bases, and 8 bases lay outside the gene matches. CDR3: CASSSGQGSFSPLHF. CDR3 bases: TGTGCCAGCAGTTCCGGACAGGGATCTTTTTCACCCCTCCACTTT.

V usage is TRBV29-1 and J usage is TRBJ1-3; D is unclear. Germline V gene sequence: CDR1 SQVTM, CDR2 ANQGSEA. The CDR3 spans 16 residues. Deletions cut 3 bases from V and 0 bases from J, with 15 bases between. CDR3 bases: TGCAGCGTTGACGTAGGAGCCCGCGACTCTGGAAACACCATATATTTT. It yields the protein CSVDVGARDSGNTIYF.

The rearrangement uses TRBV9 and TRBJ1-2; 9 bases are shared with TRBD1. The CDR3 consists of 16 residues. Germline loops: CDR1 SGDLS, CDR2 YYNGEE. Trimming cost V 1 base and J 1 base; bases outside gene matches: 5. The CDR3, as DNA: TGTGCCAGCAGCGTAACCCCGGGACAGGGTAACTATGGCTACACCTTC. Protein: CASSVTPGQGNYGYTF.

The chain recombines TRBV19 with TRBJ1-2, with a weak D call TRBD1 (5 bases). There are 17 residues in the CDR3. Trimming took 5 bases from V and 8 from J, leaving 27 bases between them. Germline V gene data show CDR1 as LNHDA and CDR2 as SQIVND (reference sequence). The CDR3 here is CASSSTGLTTLYVGYTF. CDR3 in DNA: TGTGCCAGTAGTTCAACGGGACTCACTACCCTATATGTAGGCTACACCTTC.

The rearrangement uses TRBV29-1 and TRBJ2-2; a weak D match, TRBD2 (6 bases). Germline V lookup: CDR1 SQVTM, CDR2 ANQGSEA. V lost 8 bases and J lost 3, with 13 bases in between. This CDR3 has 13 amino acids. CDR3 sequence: CSSWEAYTGELFF. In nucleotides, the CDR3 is TGCAGCTCATGGGAGGCGTACACCGGGGAGCTGTTTTTT.

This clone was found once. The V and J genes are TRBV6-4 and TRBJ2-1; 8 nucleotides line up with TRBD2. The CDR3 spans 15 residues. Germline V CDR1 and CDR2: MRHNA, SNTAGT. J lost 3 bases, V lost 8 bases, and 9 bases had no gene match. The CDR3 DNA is TGTGCCAGCTCCCCCGGGGGGGCCTTCTACAATGAGCAGTTCTTC. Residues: CASSPGGAFYNEQFF.

The CDR3 here is CASSPPGHTTELFF. The CDR3 nucleotides are TGTGCCAGCTCACCACCGGGACATACGACTGAACTGTTTTTT. The V call is TRBV18, the J call TRBJ1-4; the D gene is possibly TRBD1 (6 bases). V gave up 0 bases and J gave up 12 bases, with 14 bases separating them. The CDR3 loop spans 14 amino acids. Germline lookup yields CDR1 KGHSH and CDR2 LQKENI.

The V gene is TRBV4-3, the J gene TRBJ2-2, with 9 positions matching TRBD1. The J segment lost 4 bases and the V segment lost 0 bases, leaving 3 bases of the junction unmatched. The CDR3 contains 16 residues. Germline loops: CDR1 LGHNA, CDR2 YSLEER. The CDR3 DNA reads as TGCGCCAGCAGCCAAGATACAGGGGGCTCCACCGGGGAGCTGTTTTTT. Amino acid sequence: CASSQDTGGSTGELFF.

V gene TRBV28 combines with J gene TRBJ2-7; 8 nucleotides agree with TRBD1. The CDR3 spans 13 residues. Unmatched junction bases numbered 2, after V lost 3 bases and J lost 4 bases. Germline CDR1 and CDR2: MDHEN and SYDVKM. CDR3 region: CASSFRQGYEQYF. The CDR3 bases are TGTGCCAGCAGTTTCCGACAGGGGTACGAGCAGTACTTC. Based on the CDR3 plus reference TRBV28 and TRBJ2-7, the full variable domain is DVKVTQSSRYLVKRTGEKVFLECVQDMDHENMFWYRQDPGLGLRLIYFSYDVKMKEKGDIPEGYSVSREKKERFSLILESASTNQTSMYLCASSFRQGYEQYFGPGTRLTVT.

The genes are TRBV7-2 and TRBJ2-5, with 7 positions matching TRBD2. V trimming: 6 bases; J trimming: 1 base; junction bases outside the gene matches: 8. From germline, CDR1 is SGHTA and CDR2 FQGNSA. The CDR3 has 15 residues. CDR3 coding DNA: TGTGCCAGCAGACTGACTAGCCTCCGCCAAGAGACCCAGTACTTC. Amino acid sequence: CASRLTSLRQETQYF.

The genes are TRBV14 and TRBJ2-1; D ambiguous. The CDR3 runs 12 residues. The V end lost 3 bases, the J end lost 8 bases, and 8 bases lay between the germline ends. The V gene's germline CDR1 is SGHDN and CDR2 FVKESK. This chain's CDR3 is CASSQSWYEQFF. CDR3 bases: TGTGCCAGCAGCCAGAGCTGGTATGAGCAGTTCTTC.

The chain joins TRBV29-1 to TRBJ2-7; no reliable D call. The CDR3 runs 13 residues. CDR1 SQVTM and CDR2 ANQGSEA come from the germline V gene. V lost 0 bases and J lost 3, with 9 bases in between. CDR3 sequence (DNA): TGCAGCGTTGAAGACGGGTCCTACTACGAGCAGTACTTC. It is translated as CSVEDGSYYEQYF.

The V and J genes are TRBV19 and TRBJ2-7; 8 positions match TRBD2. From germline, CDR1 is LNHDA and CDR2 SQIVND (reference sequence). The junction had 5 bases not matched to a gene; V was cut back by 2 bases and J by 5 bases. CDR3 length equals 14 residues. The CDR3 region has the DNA TGTGCCAGTAGTATACCGGGAGGGCCCGACGAGCAGTACTTC. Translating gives CASSIPGGPDEQYF.

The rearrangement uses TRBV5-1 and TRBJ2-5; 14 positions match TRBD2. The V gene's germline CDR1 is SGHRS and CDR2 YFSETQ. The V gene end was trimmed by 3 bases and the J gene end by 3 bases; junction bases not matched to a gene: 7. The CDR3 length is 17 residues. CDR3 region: CASSYSSTSGREETQYF. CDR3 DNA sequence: TGCGCCAGCAGCTATAGTTCGACTAGCGGGAGGGAAGAGACCCAGTACTTC.

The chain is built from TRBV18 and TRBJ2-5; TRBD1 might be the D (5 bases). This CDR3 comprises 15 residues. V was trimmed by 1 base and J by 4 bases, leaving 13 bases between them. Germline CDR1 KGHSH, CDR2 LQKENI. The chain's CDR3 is CASSPRQGRVETQYF. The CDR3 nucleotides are TGTGCCAGCTCACCACGGCAGGGAAGGGTAGAGACCCAGTACTTC.

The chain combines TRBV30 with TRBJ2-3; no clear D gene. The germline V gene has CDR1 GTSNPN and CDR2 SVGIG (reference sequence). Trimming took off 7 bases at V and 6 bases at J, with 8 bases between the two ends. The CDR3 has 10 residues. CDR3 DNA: TGTGCCTCCGGTTTTGATACGCAGTATTTT. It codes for CASGFDTQYF. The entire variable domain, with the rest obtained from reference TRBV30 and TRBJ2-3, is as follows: SQTIHQWPATLVQPVGSPLSLECTVEGTSNPNLYWYRQAAGRGLQLLFYSVGIGQISSEVPQNLSASRPQDRQFILSSKKLLLSDSGFYLCASGFDTQYFGPGTRLTVL.

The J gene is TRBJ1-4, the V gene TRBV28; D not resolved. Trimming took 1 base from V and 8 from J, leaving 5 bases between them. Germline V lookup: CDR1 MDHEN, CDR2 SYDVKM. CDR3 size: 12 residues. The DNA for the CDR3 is TGTGCCAGCAGTTTATCCTCCGAAAAACTGTTTTTT. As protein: CASSLSSEKLFF.

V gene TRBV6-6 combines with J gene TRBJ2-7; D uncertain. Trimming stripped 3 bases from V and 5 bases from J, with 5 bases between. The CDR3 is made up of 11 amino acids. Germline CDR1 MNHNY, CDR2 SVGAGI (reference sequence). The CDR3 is CASSYTHEQYF. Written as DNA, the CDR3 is TGTGCCAGCAGTTATACACACGAGCAGTACTTC.

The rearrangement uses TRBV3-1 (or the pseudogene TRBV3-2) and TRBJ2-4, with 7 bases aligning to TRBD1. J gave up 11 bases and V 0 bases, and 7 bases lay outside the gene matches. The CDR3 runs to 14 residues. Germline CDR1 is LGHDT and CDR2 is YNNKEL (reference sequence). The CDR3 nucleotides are TGTGCCAGCAGCCAAGATCAGGGGGACAGATTTCAGTACTTC. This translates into CASSQDQGDRFQYF.

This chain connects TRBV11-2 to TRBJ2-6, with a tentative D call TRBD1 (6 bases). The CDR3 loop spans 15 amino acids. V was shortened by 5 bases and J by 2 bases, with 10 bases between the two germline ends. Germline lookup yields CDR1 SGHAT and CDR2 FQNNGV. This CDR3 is CASSPQGPGANVLTF. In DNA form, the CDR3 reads TGTGCCAGCAGCCCACAGGGCCCTGGGGCCAACGTCCTGACTTTC.

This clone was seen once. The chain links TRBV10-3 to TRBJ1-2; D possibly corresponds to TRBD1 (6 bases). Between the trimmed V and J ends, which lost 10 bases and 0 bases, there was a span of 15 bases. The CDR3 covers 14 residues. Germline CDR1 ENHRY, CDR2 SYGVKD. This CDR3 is CATSKGVANYGYTF. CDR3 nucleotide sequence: TGTGCCACCTCGAAGGGGGTAGCTAACTATGGCTACACCTTC.

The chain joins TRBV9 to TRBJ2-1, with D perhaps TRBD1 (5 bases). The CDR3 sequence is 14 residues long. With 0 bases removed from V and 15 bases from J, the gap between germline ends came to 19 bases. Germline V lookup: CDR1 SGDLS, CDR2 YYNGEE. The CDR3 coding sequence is TGTGCCAGCAGCGTAGACCCGGAACAGCAGGGTCCGTTCTTC. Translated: CASSVDPEQQGPFF.